This TCR beta chain was obtained from a study of T cell responses to AZD1222 COVID-19 vaccine. Germline V lookup: CDR1 SGHAT, CDR2 FQNNGV. The V end lost 3 bases, the J end lost 0 bases, and 12 bases lay between the germline ends. This CDR3 has 16 amino acids. Some clones are missing from TCRdb's copy, which holds only in-frame ones; the method was immunoSEQ multiplex PCR. The sample includes over 110,000 clones, 85% to 90% seen only once; the top ten take 1.5% to 2%. Comment on this clone: Its antigen is not identified.

Study outcomes and limitations: Dominant CD4 TCR responses targeted spike regions 160-218 and 743-854. Females made up more of the donors, who were largely white British, and clonal diversity may have come out too low. At baseline, just 5 or 6 AZD1222 recipients tested seropositive.

Sequencing was performed on peripheral blood, taken on day 0 of AZD1222 vaccination. The chain couples TRBV11-2 to TRBJ2-4; TRBD1 is a possible D gene (5 bases). The TCR was taken from an adult in good health. The CDR3 DNA follows: TGTGCCAGCAGCTTGGTAGGGGTCGAAGCCAAAAACATTCAGTACTTC. As protein: CASSLVGVEAKNIQYF.